One and the same sample provided the 19 T cell receptor beta chains below, sequenced in a study of blood T cell repertoires in COVID-19. Sequencing used immunoSEQ multiplex PCR; TCRdb keeps in-frame clones, though not all of them. This sample has some 75,000 clones, with more than 70% found just once. The source material was peripheral blood. The receptors here all came from a man in his 70s with active or convalescent COVID-19.

The rearrangement joins TRBV5-1 to TRBJ1-6; D is ambiguous. The CDR3 totals 14 residues. Germline CDR1 reads SGHRS; CDR2 reads YFSETQ. The V end lost 0 bases, the J end lost 9 bases, and 10 bases lay between the germline ends. The CDR3 loop is CASSLEGSGSPLHF. The CDR3 DNA sequence: TGCGCCAGCAGCTTGGAAGGGAGCGGTTCACCCCTCCACTTT.

This chain connects TRBV27 to TRBJ2-2, with D perhaps matching TRBD1 (5 bases). V lost 3 bases and J lost 7, with 15 bases in between. Germline V gene sequence: CDR1 MNHEY, CDR2 SMNVEV (reference sequence). This CDR3 comprises 15 residues. CDR3 sequence reads: CASSFRPGYGGELFF. DNA of the CDR3: TGTGCCAGCAGTTTCCGTCCAGGGTACGGCGGGGAGCTGTTTTTT.

The chain recombines TRBV6-7 with TRBJ1-2; D perhaps matches TRBD1 (5 bases). TRBV6-7 is noted as an ORF with a role that remains uncertain. This CDR3 comprises 16 residues. V lost 5 bases and J 4 bases, leaving 20 bases between the germline ends. The CDR3 region has the DNA TGTGCCAGCAGTCAACCCTACAGGTGCGGGGGCTATGGCTACACCTTC. Translated: CASSQPYRCGGYGYTF.

This chain connects TRBV6-4 to TRBJ2-1; 11 bases fit TRBD2. The CDR3 runs to 18 residues. Germline CDR1 and CDR2: MRHNA and SNTAGT. V trimming: 2 bases; J trimming: 0 bases; junction bases outside the gene matches: 6. In DNA, the CDR3 is TGTGCCAGCAGTGACGGTCTAGCGGGAGGAATCTCCTACAATGAGCAGTTCTTC. Translated, it gives CASSDGLAGGISYNEQFF.

The rearrangement links TRBV11-1 to TRBJ2-1; 8 nucleotides agree with TRBD1. J was trimmed by 7 bases and V by 1 base; bases with no gene match: 9. The CDR3 contains 16 residues. Germline V gene lookup returns CDR1 SGHAT and CDR2 FQDESV (reference sequence). This CDR3 is CASSLVGRGRYNEQFF. The DNA for the CDR3 is TGTGCCAGCAGCTTAGTGGGCAGGGGGCGTTATAATGAGCAGTTCTTC.

This CDR3 is CASSPTWSSGNTIYF. The CDR3 DNA reads as TGTGCCAGCAGCCCTACCTGGAGCTCTGGAAACACCATATATTTT. The chain couples TRBV3-1 (or the pseudogene TRBV3-2) to TRBJ1-3, with D hard to call. Germline CDR1 is LGHDT and CDR2 is YNNKEL (reference sequence). The CDR3 is 15 residues long. Between the trimmed V and J ends, which lost 4 bases and 0 bases, there was a span of 10 bases.

This clone was counted a single time. J is TRBJ2-5 and V is TRBV30; D perhaps matches TRBD1 (6 bases). CDR1 is GTSNPN, CDR2 SVGIG, per germline (reference sequence). The CDR3 spans 13 residues. The V end lost 2 bases, the J end lost 4 bases, and 11 bases lay between the germline ends. The DNA for the CDR3 is TGTGCCTGGAGTACAGGGTCTCCAGAGACCCAGTACTTC. Translated, it gives CAWSTGSPETQYF.

The V call is TRBV19, the J call TRBJ1-6, with D tentatively TRBD1 (5 bases). Germline CDR1 reads LNHDA; CDR2 reads SQIVND (reference sequence). This CDR3 contains 17 residues. The germline V and J ends were trimmed by 4 bases and 7 bases, with 20 bases remaining between them. CDR3 DNA sequence: TGTGCCAGTAGTACGACGAGCTCTTGGCGGGGCAATTCACCCCTCCACTTT. Protein product: CASSTTSSWRGNSPLHF.

The rearrangement joins TRBV5-1 to TRBJ2-5; 8 bases line up with TRBD1. The ends lost 0 bases at V and 5 bases at J; junction bases unmatched: 6. Germline V gives CDR1 SGHRS, CDR2 YFSETQ. This CDR3 is built from 15 residues. DNA for the CDR3: TGCGCCAGCAGCTTGGACGGCAGGGGGCAGGAGACCCAGTACTTC. Its protein is CASSLDGRGQETQYF. Variable domain in full (rest from reference TRBV5-1 and TRBJ2-5): KAGVTQTPRYLIKTRGQQVTLSCSPISGHRSVSWYQQTPGQGLQFLFEYFSETQRNKGNFPGRFSGRQFSNSRSEMNVSTLELGDSALYLCASSLDGRGQETQYFGPGTRLLVL.

The chain has TRBV3-1 (or the pseudogene TRBV3-2) and TRBJ2-7; possibly TRBD2 for D (7 bases). Germline V lookup: CDR1 LGHDT, CDR2 YNNKEL (reference sequence). Trimming pared 0 bases from V and 6 bases from J, leaving 18 bases between. This CDR3 has 16 residues. The DNA of the CDR3 is TGTGCCAGCAGCCAAGATCCCGCGGGGGCCCGGGGCGAGCAGTACTTC. Encoded protein: CASSQDPAGARGEQYF.

This clone was observed a handful of times. The V and J genes are TRBV27 and TRBJ2-7, with 8 bases that match TRBD1. Per germline, CDR1 MNHEY and CDR2 SMNVEV (reference sequence). V dropped 6 bases and J dropped 3; count of bases not matched to a gene: 7. This CDR3 contains 14 residues. The CDR3 DNA is TGTGCCAGCAGAGCAAGGACAGGGCACTACGAGCAGTACTTC. This sequence encodes CASRARTGHYEQYF.

The CDR3 DNA reads as TGTGCCAGCAGTTTCGACAGGGGGCCCAATCAGCCCCAGCATTTT. The encoded protein is CASSFDRGPNQPQHF. V is TRBV28 and J is TRBJ1-5; 10 bases match TRBD1. This CDR3 is built from 15 residues. Germline CDR1 MDHEN, CDR2 SYDVKM. V was pared by 3 bases and J by 3 bases, with 2 bases of the junction left unmatched.

The chain combines TRBV4-2 with TRBJ2-1; 9 bases are a match to TRBD2. This CDR3 contains 14 residues. Trimming cost V 3 bases and J 5 bases; bases outside gene matches: 2. Germline V gene lookup returns CDR1 LGHNA and CDR2 YNFKEQ. The CDR3 spells CASSHGLANNEQFF. The DNA for the CDR3 is TGTGCCAGCAGCCACGGACTAGCGAACAATGAGCAGTTCTTC.

The rearrangement uses TRBV18 and TRBJ2-3, with D possibly TRBD2 on 5 matching bases. In germline, CDR1 is KGHSH, CDR2 LQKENI. V lost 0 bases and J 6 bases, leaving 16 bases between the germline ends. This CDR3 contains 16 residues. CDR3 amino acids: CASSPPASRFSDTQYF. CDR3 sequence (DNA): TGTGCCAGCTCACCACCGGCTAGCCGCTTTTCCGATACGCAGTATTTT.

J is TRBJ1-6 and V is TRBV6-5; D is possibly TRBD1 (5 bases). Germline assignment: CDR1 MNHEY and CDR2 SVGAGI. The CDR3 sequence is 15 residues long. V was trimmed by 8 bases and J by 10 bases, leaving 21 bases between them. The CDR3 reads CASSMSAGPGSPLHF. The CDR3 DNA follows: TGTGCCAGCTCGATGTCGGCGGGGCCGGGGTCACCCCTCCACTTT.

The chain has TRBV19 and TRBJ1-6, with D uncertain. Trimming stripped 4 bases from V and 0 bases from J, with 7 bases between. The CDR3 sequence is 15 residues long. Germline CDR1 LNHDA, CDR2 SQIVND (reference sequence). This CDR3 is CASSTESSYNSPLHF. The DNA for the CDR3 is TGTGCCAGTAGTACCGAGAGCTCCTATAATTCACCCCTCCACTTT.

The V gene is TRBV2, the J gene TRBJ1-3; D is undetermined. Trimming stripped 7 bases from V and 8 bases from J, with 15 bases between. Germline lookup yields CDR1 SNHLY and CDR2 FYNNEI. The CDR3 contains 13 residues. The CDR3 DNA follows: TGTGCCAGCAACAAAGGACTTAGGGACACCATATATTTT. Its translation: CASNKGLRDTIYF.

The V and J genes are TRBV3-1 (or the pseudogene TRBV3-2) and TRBJ2-1; no reliable D call. Germline loops: CDR1 LGHDT, CDR2 YNNKEL (reference sequence). V was shortened by 1 base and J by 12 bases, with 19 bases between the two germline ends. CDR3 length: 15 amino acids. CDR3 coding DNA: TGTGCCAGCAGCCAAGTACATGGCTCCCCAGGTGGGCAGTTCTTC. It specifies CASSQVHGSPGGQFF.

The J gene is TRBJ1-2, the V gene TRBV27; 10 nucleotides align to TRBD1. Per germline, CDR1 MNHEY and CDR2 SMNVEV (reference sequence). This CDR3 comprises 15 residues. The V segment lost 4 bases and the J segment 5 bases; nucleotides outside the gene matches: 7. CDR3 protein: CASSSRQGARYGYTF. The CDR3 DNA is TGTGCCAGCAGTTCACGACAGGGGGCTCGATATGGCTACACCTTC.